Below are 26 T cell receptor beta chains sequenced from a single sample in a study of Graves' ophthalmopathy and Graves' hyperthyroidism. From RNA, the CDR3 regions of TCR beta chains were amplified and sequenced. The library came from an HTBI-primed first-round RT-PCR and a second-round multiplex PCR. TCRdb itself ran the multiplex PCR reads through MiXCR, one entry per CDR3 protein. The sample yields about 180,000 distinct CDR3 sequences, over 35% seen once. Input material: peripheral blood. These receptors all come from a woman aged 40 to 50 with Graves' ophthalmopathy.

The sample holds many counts of this clonotype. One end of the junction varies from germline; a read error may be responsible. The rearrangement joins TRBV5-1 to TRBJ1-6; D is perhaps TRBD1 (5 bases). This CDR3 comprises 12 residues. The germline V gene has CDR1 SGHRS and CDR2 YFSETQ. DNA for the CDR3: TGCGCCAGCAGCTTGGCCGGTCGGGACCCCATATTT. This translates into CASSLAGRDPIF. Combining the CDR3 with reference TRBV5-1 and TRBJ1-6 gives the whole variable domain KAGVTQTPRYLIKTRGQQVTLSCSPISGHRSVSWYQQTPGQGLQFLFEYFSETQRNKGNFPGRFSGRQFSNSRSEMNVSTLELGDSALYLCASSLAGRDPIFGNGTRLTVT.

This chain uses TRBV11-2 with TRBJ2-5, with 12 bases lining up with TRBD1. The germline V gene has CDR1 SGHAT and CDR2 FQNNGV. The CDR3 runs to 15 residues. V lost 2 bases and J lost 4; bases outside the gene matches: 2. CDR3 protein: CASSLLGQGAETQYF. Written as DNA, the CDR3 is TGTGCCAGCAGCTTATTGGGACAGGGGGCAGAGACCCAGTACTTC.

This clonotype has at least ten counts. V usage is TRBV6-2 or TRBV6-3 and J usage is TRBJ1-5; tentative D call: TRBD1 (5 bases). The CDR3 loop spans 13 amino acids. V shed 8 bases and J shed 0 bases, with 8 bases lying between them. Germline V gene data show CDR1 as MNHEY and CDR2 as SVGEGT. DNA of the CDR3: TGTGCCAGCGGGGACCATAGCAATCAGCCCCAGCATTTT. This gives the protein CASGDHSNQPQHF.

Many counts were recorded for this clonotype. V is TRBV20-1 and J is TRBJ1-2, with 10 positions matching TRBD1. V shed 3 bases and J 7 bases; nucleotides not matched to a gene: 5. The CDR3 extends over 13 amino acids. CDR1 DFQATT and CDR2 SNEGSKA come from the germline V gene (reference sequence). The CDR3 bases are TGCAGTGCTAGGGCGGACAGGGGGTTTGGCTACACCTTC. Its translation is CSARADRGFGYTF.

Ten or more counts support this clonotype. The CDR3 protein is CASSYSLSAGDGYTF. CDR3 DNA: TGTGCCAGCAGTTACTCGCTATCGGCGGGGGATGGCTACACCTTC. The chain recombines TRBV6-2 or TRBV6-3 with TRBJ1-2; possible D gene TRBD1, 5 bases. Germline CDR1 MNHEY, CDR2 SVGEGT. This CDR3 region has 15 residues. With 0 bases removed from V and 6 bases from J, the gap between germline ends came to 14 bases.

The V call is TRBV6-2 or TRBV6-3, the J call TRBJ1-6; no definite D call. The germline V gene encodes CDR1 MNHEY and CDR2 SVGEGT. Trimming removed 7 bases at V and 13 bases at J, with 17 bases between. This CDR3 has 13 amino acids. For the CDR3, the DNA is TGTGCCAGCACCTCCCGACCTCTGGTTCCCCTCCACTTT. Translating gives CASTSRPLVPLHF.

This clonotype has a single count. The chain combines TRBV2 with TRBJ2-5, with 8 bases lining up with TRBD2. V lost 7 bases to trimming and J lost 2 bases; unmatched junction nucleotides: 9. Germline assignment: CDR1 SNHLY and CDR2 FYNNEI. This CDR3 has 15 amino acids. Here the CDR3 reads CASTLGRDSQETQYF. CDR3 in DNA: TGTGCCAGCACCCTCGGGAGGGACTCACAAGAGACCCAGTACTTC.

This clonotype was observed once. V usage is TRBV7-2 and J usage is TRBJ1-1; unclear D gene. Trimming removed 4 bases at V and 1 base at J, with 10 bases between. Germline V gene data show CDR1 as SGHTA and CDR2 as FQGNSA. This CDR3 is built from 14 residues. The CDR3, as DNA: TGTGCCAGCAGCTCTTCCGGACGGAACACTGAAGCTTTCTTT. Translation gives CASSSSGRNTEAFF.

The chain links TRBV10-3 to TRBJ2-7; D gene ambiguous. The germline V and J ends were trimmed by 0 bases and 4 bases, with 4 bases remaining between them. This CDR3 comprises 12 residues. CDR1 is ENHRY, CDR2 SYGVKD, per germline. The CDR3 DNA is TGTGCCATCAGTGAGTCTTGGTACGAGCAGTACTTC. Translation gives CAISESWYEQYF.

V gene TRBV6-2 or TRBV6-3 combines with J gene TRBJ2-7; 8 nucleotides line up with TRBD2. Trimming at V came to 8 bases and at J to 6 bases, leaving 6 bases not matched to a gene. The CDR3 covers 12 residues. CDR1 and CDR2 (germline): MNHEY, SVGEGT. The CDR3 region is CASRSGSFEQYF. CDR3 nucleotide sequence: TGTGCCAGCCGGAGCGGGAGTTTCGAGCAGTACTTC.

This sequence joins TRBV7-2 and TRBJ2-7; 7 bases are a match to TRBD1. This CDR3 has 16 residues. Germline CDR1 SGHTA, CDR2 FQGNSA. Trimming cost V 0 bases and J 3 bases; bases outside gene matches: 8. CDR3 sequence: CASSLALEGAGYEQYF. The DNA for the CDR3 is TGTGCCAGCAGCTTAGCGCTTGAGGGGGCAGGCTACGAGCAGTACTTC. The variable domain in full, completed from reference TRBV7-2 and TRBJ2-7, reads GAGVSQSPSNKVTEKGKDVELRCDPISGHTALYWYRQSLGQGLEFLIYFQGNSAPDKSGLPSDRFSAERTGGSVSTLTIQRTQQEDSAVYLCASSLALEGAGYEQYFGPGTRLTVT.

The V gene is TRBV12-3 or TRBV12-4, the J gene TRBJ2-7; 7 bases fit TRBD2. CDR3 length equals 12 residues. The trim removed 5 bases at V and 6 bases at J, leaving 4 bases unmatched. The CDR3 DNA reads TGTGCCAGCAGTAACATAGCGGGCGAGCAGTACTTC. Residues: CASSNIAGEQYF.

V and J are TRBV6-2 or TRBV6-3 and TRBJ2-2; tentatively, D is TRBD1 (6 bases). V lost 7 bases to trimming and J lost 4 bases, with 13 bases between them. Germline loops: CDR1 MNHEY, CDR2 SVGEGT. CDR3 length: 14 amino acids. CDR3 in DNA: TGTGCCAGCAAAACACAGGGCGCCACCGGGGAGCTGTTTTTT. It is translated as CASKTQGATGELFF.

The J gene is TRBJ2-7, the V gene TRBV12-3 or TRBV12-4; D may be TRBD1 (6 bases). This CDR3 comprises 13 residues. Trimming pared 7 bases from V and 1 base from J, leaving 11 bases between. The chain's CDR3 is CASTGEGSYEQYF. The CDR3 DNA sequence: TGTGCCAGCACAGGGGAAGGGTCCTACGAGCAGTACTTC.

The V and J genes are TRBV11-1 and TRBJ2-4; no reliable D call. Germline V gene data show CDR1 as SGHAT and CDR2 as FQDESV (reference sequence). The CDR3 sequence is 12 residues long. Trimming removed 5 bases at V and 5 bases at J, with 7 bases between. For the CDR3, the DNA is TGTGCCAGCAGCGCCAGCGAAAACATTCAGTACTTC. Translation: CASSASENIQYF.

The rearrangement uses TRBV12-3 or TRBV12-4 and TRBJ1-5; possible D gene TRBD1, 6 bases. This CDR3 region has 16 residues. The germline V and J ends were trimmed by 5 bases and 1 base, with 15 bases remaining between them. This chain's CDR3 is CASSPTDRLSNQPQHF. The CDR3, as DNA: TGTGCCAGCAGTCCCACGGACAGATTAAGCAATCAGCCCCAGCATTTT.

The table lists this clonotype with many counts. The rearrangement joins TRBV27 to TRBJ1-2; 9 bases fit TRBD1. This CDR3 is built from 15 residues. V gave up 5 bases and J gave up 5 bases; unmatched junction bases: 9. Germline V lookup: CDR1 MNHEY, CDR2 SMNVEV (reference sequence). In DNA, the CDR3 is TGTGCCAGCAGTCCACGGGACAGGGCGACGTATGGCTACACCTTC. It encodes CASSPRDRATYGYTF.

In its sample, this clonotype was seen many times. V gene TRBV19 combines with J gene TRBJ1-5; 7 nucleotides line up with TRBD1. The CDR3 is 13 amino acids. Germline values: CDR1 LNHDA, CDR2 SQIVND (reference sequence). Trimming cost V 5 bases and J 5 bases; bases outside gene matches: 3. The CDR3 sequence: CASSRDSDQPQHF. The CDR3 DNA reads as TGTGCCAGTAGTCGGGACAGCGATCAGCCCCAGCATTTT.

This clonotype showed up many times. The J gene is TRBJ1-5, the V gene TRBV19, with D unclear. The CDR3 has 14 residues. Germline V gives CDR1 LNHDA, CDR2 SQIVND (reference sequence). The V end was cut by 8 bases, the J end by 0 bases, with 11 bases between. Here the CDR3 DNA reads TGTGCCAGTCGGGCTATTTATAGCAATCAGCCCCAGCATTTT. Amino acids: CASRAIYSNQPQHF. The variable domain in full, with the rest retrieved from reference TRBV19 and TRBJ1-5, is DGGITQSPKYLFRKEGQNVTLSCEQNLNHDAMYWYRQDPGQGLRLIYYSQIVNDFQKGDIAEGYSVSREKKESFPLTVTSAQKNPTAFYLCASRAIYSNQPQHFGDGTRLSIL.

This clonotype was seen many times. V gene TRBV10-3 combines with J gene TRBJ2-2; 7 bases map to TRBD1. The V gene end was trimmed by 6 bases and the J gene end by 0 bases; junction bases not matched to a gene: 4. Germline CDR1 reads ENHRY; CDR2 reads SYGVKD. This CDR3 has 15 amino acids. This CDR3 is CAIRTGYANTGELFF. In nucleotides, the CDR3 is TGTGCCATCAGGACAGGGTATGCGAACACCGGGGAGCTGTTTTTT.

This clonotype was seen repeatedly, ten times or more. The CDR3 reads CATSRDPPTTGHGSTGELFF. The CDR3 DNA reads TGTGCCACCAGCAGAGATCCCCCTACGACAGGGCATGGGAGCACCGGGGAGCTGTTTTTT. The gene calls are TRBV15 and TRBJ2-2; 7 nucleotides match TRBD1. Germline V gives CDR1 LNHNV, CDR2 YYDKDF (reference sequence). CDR3 length: 20 residues. V trimming: 0 bases; J trimming: 4 bases; junction bases outside the gene matches: 17. The whole variable domain, remainder taken from reference TRBV15 and TRBJ2-2, is DAMVIQNPRYQVTQFGKPVTLSCSQTLNHNVMYWYQQKSSQAPKLLFHYYDKDFNNEADTPDNFQSRRPNTSFCFLDIRSPGLGDTAMYLCATSRDPPTTGHGSTGELFFGEGSRLTVL.

A note on this clonotype: Compared with germline, one end of the junction differs, possibly owing to a read error. The V gene is TRBV11-2, the J gene TRBJ2-5; 10 bases fit TRBD1. Looked up from germline, CDR1 is SGHAT and CDR2 is FQNNGV. This CDR3 region has 14 residues. DNA for the CDR3: TGTGTCAGCAGCTTTCCGGACAGGGGGGAGACCCAGTACTTC. It codes for CVSSFPDRGETQYF.

This clonotype was counted a single time. The rearrangement links TRBV6-1 to TRBJ2-3; the D is unclear. Looked up from germline, CDR1 is MNHNS and CDR2 is SASEGT. Trimming took off 8 bases at V and 0 bases at J, with 9 bases between the two ends. The CDR3 contains 13 residues. The CDR3 DNA sequence: TGTGCCAGCGAACACGAGAGCACAGATACGCAGTATTTT. This codes for CASEHESTDTQYF.

This clonotype was observed once. The chain links TRBV10-3 to TRBJ2-2; maybe TRBD2 (5 bases). V shed 7 bases and J shed 2 bases, with 11 bases lying between them. CDR3 length equals 14 residues. Germline V gene sequence: CDR1 ENHRY, CDR2 SYGVKD. In DNA form, the CDR3 reads TGTGCCATCAAGCGTGAGGGAAACACCGGGGAGCTGTTTTTT. This encodes CAIKREGNTGELFF.

On this clonotype: This clone may be a read error of a much larger clone one base away. V gene TRBV4-2 combines with J gene TRBJ2-5; 10 bases line up with TRBD2. V trimming: 0 bases; J trimming: 3 bases; junction bases outside the gene matches: 4. The CDR3 sequence is 16 residues long. Per germline, CDR1 LGHNA and CDR2 YNFKEQ. Here the CDR3 reads CASSQDVAGGEETQYF. For the CDR3, the DNA is TGTGCCAGCAGCCAAGACGTAGCGGGGGGTGAAGAGACCCAGTACTTC.

CDR3 DNA sequence: TGTGCCAGCAGGCTGACGGTTAATCAGCCCCAGCATTTT. It translates to CASRLTVNQPQHF. The chain has TRBV6-1 and TRBJ1-5, with D hard to call. The CDR3 is 13 residues long. Germline V gene lookup returns CDR1 MNHNS and CDR2 SASEGT. Trimming pared 6 bases from V and 4 bases from J, leaving 10 bases between.